This T cell receptor beta chain was captured in a study of blood T cells in healthy people across ages. A second PCR of about 6 to 12 cycles used a sample-barcoded 5' primer and a J-beta primer mix. TCRdb reanalysed the 5' RACE reads using MiXCR and keeps one entry per CDR3 protein. The sample gives hundreds of thousands of distinct CDR3 sequences, about 50% of which show up once; 13% is in the top ten. This clonotype was seen at least ten times. This CDR3 comprises 15 residues. The V gene's germline CDR1 is KGHSH and CDR2 LQKENI. The ends were cut back, 2 bases at V and 4 bases at J, with 14 bases in the middle.

Sequencing was done on a sample of blood. The rearrangement links TRBV18 to TRBJ1-2; D remains ambiguous. The receptor was isolated from a woman aged 80 or over in good health. CDR3: CASSPSFGSPYGYTF. The DNA for the CDR3 is TGTGCCAGCTCACCATCTTTCGGCAGCCCCTATGGCTACACCTTC.